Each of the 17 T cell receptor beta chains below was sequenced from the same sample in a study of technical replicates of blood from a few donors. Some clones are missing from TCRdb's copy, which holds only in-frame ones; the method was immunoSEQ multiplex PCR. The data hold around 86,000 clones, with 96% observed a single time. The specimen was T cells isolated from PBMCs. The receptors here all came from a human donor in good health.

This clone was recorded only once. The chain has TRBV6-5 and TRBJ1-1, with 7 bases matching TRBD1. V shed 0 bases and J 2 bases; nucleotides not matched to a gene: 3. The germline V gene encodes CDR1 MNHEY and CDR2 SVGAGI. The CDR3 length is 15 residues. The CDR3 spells CASSYSGQLNTEAFF. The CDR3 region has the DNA TGTGCCAGCAGTTACTCGGGACAGTTAAACACTGAAGCTTTCTTT.

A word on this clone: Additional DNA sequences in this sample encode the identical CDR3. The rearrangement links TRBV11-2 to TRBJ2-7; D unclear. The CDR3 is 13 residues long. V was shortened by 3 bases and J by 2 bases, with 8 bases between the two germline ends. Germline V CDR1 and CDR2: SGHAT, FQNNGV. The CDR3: CASSFGQTYEQYF. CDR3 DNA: TGTGCCAGCAGCTTTGGGCAAACCTACGAGCAGTACTTC.

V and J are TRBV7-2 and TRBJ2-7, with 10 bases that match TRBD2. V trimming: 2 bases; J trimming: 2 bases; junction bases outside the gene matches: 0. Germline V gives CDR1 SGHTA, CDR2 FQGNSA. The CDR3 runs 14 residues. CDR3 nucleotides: TGTGCCAGCAGCTTAACTAGCGGGGCCTACGAGCAGTACTTC. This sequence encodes CASSLTSGAYEQYF.

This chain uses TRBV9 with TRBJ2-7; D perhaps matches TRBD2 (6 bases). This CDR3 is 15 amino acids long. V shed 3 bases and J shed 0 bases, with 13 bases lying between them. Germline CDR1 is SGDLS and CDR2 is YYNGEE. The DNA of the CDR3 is TGTGCCAGCAGCGCGGGTGCGGGAAGCTCCTACGAGCAGTACTTC. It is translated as CASSAGAGSSYEQYF.

The CDR3: CASSLTGFTEAFF. CDR3 nucleotide sequence: TGTGCCAGCAGCCTGACAGGGTTTACTGAAGCTTTCTTT. The rearrangement joins TRBV7-6 to TRBJ1-1; 7 nucleotides match TRBD1. Germline V gives CDR1 SGHVS, CDR2 FNYEAQ. The CDR3 extends over 13 amino acids. V lost 5 bases, J lost 5 bases, and 5 bases stayed unmatched.

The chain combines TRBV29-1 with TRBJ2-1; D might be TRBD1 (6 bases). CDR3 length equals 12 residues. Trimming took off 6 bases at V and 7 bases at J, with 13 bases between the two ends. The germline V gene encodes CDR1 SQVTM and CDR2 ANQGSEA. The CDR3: CSVSQGTNEQFF. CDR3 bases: TGCAGCGTCTCGCAGGGGACAAATGAGCAGTTCTTC.

In nucleotides, the CDR3 is TGTGCCAGCAGCGTTGCCCCGGGGAGCTCTGGAAACACCATATATTTT. This codes for CASSVAPGSSGNTIYF. The chain has TRBV9 and TRBJ1-3, with D uncertain. Per germline, CDR1 SGDLS and CDR2 YYNGEE. This CDR3 has 16 residues. V lost 2 bases, J lost 0 bases, and 12 bases lay in between.

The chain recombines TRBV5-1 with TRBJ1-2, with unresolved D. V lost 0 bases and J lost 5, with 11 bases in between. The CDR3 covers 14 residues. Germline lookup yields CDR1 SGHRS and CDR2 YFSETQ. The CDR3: CASSLAETEYGYTF. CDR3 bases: TGCGCCAGCAGCTTGGCGGAGACGGAATATGGCTACACCTTC.

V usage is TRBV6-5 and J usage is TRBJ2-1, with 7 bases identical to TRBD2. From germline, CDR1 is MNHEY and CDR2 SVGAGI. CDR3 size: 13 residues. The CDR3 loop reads CTSRAGPHNEQFF. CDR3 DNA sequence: TGTACAAGCCGAGCGGGGCCCCACAATGAGCAGTTCTTC.

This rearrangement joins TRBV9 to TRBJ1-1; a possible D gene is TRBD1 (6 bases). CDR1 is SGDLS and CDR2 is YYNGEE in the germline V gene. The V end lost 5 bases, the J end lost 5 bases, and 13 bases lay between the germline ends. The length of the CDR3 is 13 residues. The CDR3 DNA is TGTGCCAGCAGGGAAAGGGGGGGGACTGAAGCTTTCTTT. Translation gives CASRERGGTEAFF.

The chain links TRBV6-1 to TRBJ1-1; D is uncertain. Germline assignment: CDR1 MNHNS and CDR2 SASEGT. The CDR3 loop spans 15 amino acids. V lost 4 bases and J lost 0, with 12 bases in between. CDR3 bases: TGTGCCAGCAGTGCCCTATCTAGAGTGAACACTGAAGCTTTCTTT. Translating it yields CASSALSRVNTEAFF.

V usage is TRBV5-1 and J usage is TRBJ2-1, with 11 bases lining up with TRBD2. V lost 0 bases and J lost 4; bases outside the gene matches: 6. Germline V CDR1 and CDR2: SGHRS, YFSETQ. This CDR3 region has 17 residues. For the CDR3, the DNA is TGCGCCAGCAGCTTGGGATCCAGACTAGCGGGGTACAATGAGCAGTTCTTC. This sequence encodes CASSLGSRLAGYNEQFF.

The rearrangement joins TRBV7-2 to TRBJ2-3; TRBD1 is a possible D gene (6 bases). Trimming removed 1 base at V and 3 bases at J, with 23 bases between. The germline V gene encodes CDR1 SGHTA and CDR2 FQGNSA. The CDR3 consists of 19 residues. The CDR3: CASSLEGAGDFFTTDTQYF. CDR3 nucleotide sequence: TGTGCCAGCAGCTTAGAAGGGGCAGGGGATTTCTTCACGACAGATACGCAGTATTTT.

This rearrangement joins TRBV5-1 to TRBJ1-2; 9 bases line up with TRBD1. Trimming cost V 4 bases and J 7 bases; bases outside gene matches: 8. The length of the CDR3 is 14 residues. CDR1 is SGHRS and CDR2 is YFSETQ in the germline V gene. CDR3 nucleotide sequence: TGCGCCAGCAGCGGAAAAACAGGGGGCGGTGGCTACACCTTC. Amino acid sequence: CASSGKTGGGGYTF.

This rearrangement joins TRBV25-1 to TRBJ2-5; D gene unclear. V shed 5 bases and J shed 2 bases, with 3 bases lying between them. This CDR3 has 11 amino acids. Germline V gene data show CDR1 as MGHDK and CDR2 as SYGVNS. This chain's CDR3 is CASSQQETQYF. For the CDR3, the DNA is TGTGCCAGCAGTCAACAAGAGACCCAGTACTTC.

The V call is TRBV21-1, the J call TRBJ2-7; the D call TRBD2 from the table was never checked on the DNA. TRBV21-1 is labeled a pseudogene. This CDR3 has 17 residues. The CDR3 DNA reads TGTGCCAGCAGGAAGGTTCCGGGACTAGCGGGAACCTACGAGCAGTACTTC. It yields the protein CASRKVPGLAGTYEQYF.

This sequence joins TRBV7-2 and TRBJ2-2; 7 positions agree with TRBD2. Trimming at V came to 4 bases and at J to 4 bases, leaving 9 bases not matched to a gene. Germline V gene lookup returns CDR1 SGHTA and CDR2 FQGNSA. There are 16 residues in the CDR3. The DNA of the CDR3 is TGTGCCAGCAGCTGGGGGGGAACTGAGAGCACCGGGGAGCTGTTTTTT. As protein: CASSWGGTESTGELFF. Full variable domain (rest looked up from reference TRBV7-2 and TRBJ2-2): GAGVSQSPSNKVTEKGKDVELRCDPISGHTALYWYRQSLGQGLEFLIYFQGNSAPDKSGLPSDRFSAERTGGSVSTLTIQRTQQEDSAVYLCASSWGGTESTGELFFGEGSRLTVL.